The next 20 T cell receptor beta chains were all read from a single sample in a study of blood T cells in healthy people across ages. Alongside a J-beta primer mix, a sample-barcoded 5' primer served in a second PCR lasting roughly 6 to 11 cycles. MiXCR, run by TCRdb on the 5' RACE reads, gives a single entry per CDR3 protein. The table includes 2 million or so distinct CDR3 sequences, about 50% detected once. Sequencing input: blood. These receptors all stem from a woman between 35 and 50 years old in good health.

Written as DNA, the CDR3 is TGTGCCAGCAGTCTGGCCCCGGGCGACGAGCAGTACTTC. Protein sequence: CASSLAPGDEQYF. This sequence joins TRBV27 and TRBJ2-7, with D unclear. The CDR3 covers 13 residues. The V end lost 5 bases, the J end lost 5 bases, and 13 bases lay between the germline ends. Germline V gives CDR1 MNHEY, CDR2 SMNVEV (reference sequence).

The table lists this clonotype with a few counts. The chain employs TRBV27 and TRBJ2-7, with TRBD2 matching over 8 bases. The J segment lost 5 bases and the V segment lost 6 bases, leaving 15 bases of the junction unmatched. CDR3 length: 16 amino acids. CDR1 and CDR2 (germline): MNHEY, SMNVEV (reference sequence). The CDR3 DNA reads as TGTGCCAGCAGCCCGATGTGGAGACGGGGGGGAGACGAGCAGTACTTC. Protein sequence: CASSPMWRRGGDEQYF.

This clonotype showed up just a few times. V usage is TRBV27 and J usage is TRBJ1-6; TRBD1 agrees at 7 bases. This CDR3 region has 15 residues. The junction had 4 bases not matched to a gene; V was cut back by 4 bases and J by 4 bases. Germline V gives CDR1 MNHEY, CDR2 SMNVEV (reference sequence). The CDR3 DNA reads as TGTGCCAGCAGTTCTCTACAGGGGTATAATTCACCCCTCCACTTT. It encodes CASSSLQGYNSPLHF.

V gene TRBV28 combines with J gene TRBJ2-1; 8 bases are shared with TRBD2. CDR3 length equals 15 residues. Germline V gene sequence: CDR1 MDHEN, CDR2 SYDVKM. With 6 bases clipped from V and 0 bases from J, the junction kept 4 bases outside the gene matches. The CDR3 region has the DNA TGTGCCAGCAGGCCCGGGGGGGCCTCCTACAATGAGCAGTTCTTC. Encoded protein: CASRPGGASYNEQFF. Full variable domain (missing parts from reference TRBV28 and TRBJ2-1): DVKVTQSSRYLVKRTGEKVFLECVQDMDHENMFWYRQDPGLGLRLIYFSYDVKMKEKGDIPEGYSVSREKKERFSLILESASTNQTSMYLCASRPGGASYNEQFFGPGTRLTVL.

The genes are TRBV4-3 and TRBJ2-7; TRBD2 aligns across 8 bases. Germline V gene data show CDR1 as LGHNA and CDR2 as YSLEER. This CDR3 is 18 amino acids long. The ends lost 1 base at V and 0 bases at J; junction bases unmatched: 11. Here the CDR3 DNA reads TGCGCCAGCAGCCAAGTTTTTGCGGGGGGTAAACACTCCTACGAGCAGTACTTC. Translated: CASSQVFAGGKHSYEQYF.

This clonotype has more than one count but fewer than ten. The chain recombines TRBV6-6 with TRBJ2-7; maybe TRBD2 (7 bases). The CDR3 is 16 residues long. Germline V gene sequence: CDR1 MNHNY, CDR2 SVGAGI (reference sequence). V lost 5 bases to trimming and J lost 4 bases, with 21 bases between them. The CDR3 bases are TGTGCCAGCAGTCAGGGGTCTAGCGGCAGGAGGTACGAGCAGTACTTC. It encodes CASSQGSSGRRYEQYF.

The chain recombines TRBV28 with TRBJ1-5, with 7 bases identical to TRBD1. Germline trimming cut 8 bases from V and 5 bases from J; bases unmatched to any gene: 9. Germline V gene sequence: CDR1 MDHEN, CDR2 SYDVKM. The CDR3 has 14 amino acids. CDR3 nucleotides: TGTGCCAGCGGGACCGGGACAGCTGATCAGCCCCAGCATTTT. Amino acid sequence: CASGTGTADQPQHF. The full variable domain, with the rest looked up from reference TRBV28 and TRBJ1-5, is DVKVTQSSRYLVKRTGEKVFLECVQDMDHENMFWYRQDPGLGLRLIYFSYDVKMKEKGDIPEGYSVSREKKERFSLILESASTNQTSMYLCASGTGTADQPQHFGDGTRLSIL.

This rearrangement joins TRBV20-1 to TRBJ1-5; 9 bases fit TRBD1. The CDR3 loop spans 15 amino acids. Trimming took 6 bases from V and 11 from J; bases not matched to a gene: 17. Germline V gives CDR1 DFQATT, CDR2 SNEGSKA (reference sequence). DNA of the CDR3: TGCAGTGCCAATAGACAGGGGGAAATGATCAGCGCCCAGCATTTT. Amino acid sequence: CSANRQGEMISAQHF.

CDR3: CASSLWGPPNTEAFF. CDR3 nucleotides: TGCGCCAGCAGCCTGTGGGGGCCCCCGAACACTGAAGCTTTCTTT. The chain links TRBV5-1 to TRBJ1-1, with D maybe TRBD1 (6 bases). The V gene's germline CDR1 is SGHRS and CDR2 YFSETQ. This CDR3 spans 15 amino acids. V shed 4 bases and J shed 1 base, with 14 bases lying between them.

The chain uses TRBV29-1 and TRBJ1-1; D gene uncertain. CDR1 is SQVTM, CDR2 ANQGSEA, per germline. The CDR3 spans 15 residues. With 4 bases removed from V and 0 bases from J, the gap between germline ends came to 15 bases. In DNA, the CDR3 is TGCAGCGTTGGAGACACTGCTCAGATGAACACTGAAGCTTTCTTT. Translation gives CSVGDTAQMNTEAFF.

This chain joins TRBV20-1 and TRBJ1-2; D not certain. Germline lookup yields CDR1 DFQATT and CDR2 SNEGSKA (reference sequence). V lost 1 base to trimming and J lost 5 bases, with 8 bases between them. The CDR3 length is 12 residues. CDR3 nucleotides: TGCAGTGCTAGAGGTTGGGCTTATGGCTACACCTTC. Its protein is CSARGWAYGYTF.

This clonotype was seen a few times. V is TRBV20-1 and J is TRBJ2-3, with 8 nucleotides matching TRBD2. Trimming removed 5 bases from V and 2 bases from J; junction bases left unmatched: 6. This CDR3 is built from 14 residues. Germline V lookup: CDR1 DFQATT, CDR2 SNEGSKA (reference sequence). The CDR3 loop is CSALSGGFTDTQYF. CDR3 coding DNA: TGCAGTGCTCTAAGCGGGGGCTTCACAGATACGCAGTATTTT.

This chain links TRBV4-2 with TRBJ1-4; TRBD1 is a possible D gene (5 bases). CDR1 and CDR2 from the germline V gene are LGHNA and YNFKEQ. Trimming cost V 0 bases and J 8 bases, with 13 bases left between them. The CDR3 spans 15 residues. CDR3 region: CASSQEEGPYEKLFF. Written as DNA, the CDR3 is TGTGCCAGCAGCCAAGAGGAGGGACCCTACGAAAAACTGTTTTTT.

The gene calls are TRBV7-9 and TRBJ2-3; D gene ambiguous. The V end was cut by 6 bases, the J end by 6 bases, with 10 bases between. CDR1 is SEHNR and CDR2 is FQNEAQ in the germline V gene (reference sequence). The CDR3 has 12 residues. Here the CDR3 DNA reads TGTGCCAGCAGTTATAAAATCGATACGCAGTATTTT. This gives the protein CASSYKIDTQYF.

This clonotype was found once. V usage is TRBV6-2 or TRBV6-3 and J usage is TRBJ2-5; 9 positions agree with TRBD1. The CDR3 runs 16 residues. In germline, CDR1 is MNHEY, CDR2 SVGEGT. J was trimmed by 2 bases and V by 0 bases; bases with no gene match: 4. The CDR3 region has the DNA TGTGCCAGCAGTTACTCTTGGACAGGGGTGCAAGAGACCCAGTACTTC. Residues: CASSYSWTGVQETQYF.

The sample holds a few counts of this clonotype. The chain employs TRBV24-1 and TRBJ2-5; possible D gene TRBD1, 6 bases. The J call is in doubt because the DNA end fits TRBJ2-7 better. The CDR3 covers 13 residues. Per the germline V gene, CDR1 is KGHDR and CDR2 is SFDVKD. The CDR3 region has the DNA TGTGCCACCAGTGATTCGGGGACATCCGAGCAGTACTTC. Amino acids: CATSDSGTSEQYF.

This clonotype was counted between two and nine times. The chain links TRBV28 to TRBJ2-4, with 10 nucleotides matching TRBD2. The CDR3 contains 15 residues. Germline V gene data show CDR1 as MDHEN and CDR2 as SYDVKM. The V gene end was trimmed by 3 bases and the J gene end by 6 bases; junction bases not matched to a gene: 5. The CDR3 nucleotides read TGTGCCAGCAGTTTTAGGGCTAGCGGGGGAAACATTCAGTACTTC. Its translation is CASSFRASGGNIQYF. The full variable domain, completed using reference TRBV28 and TRBJ2-4, is DVKVTQSSRYLVKRTGEKVFLECVQDMDHENMFWYRQDPGLGLRLIYFSYDVKMKEKGDIPEGYSVSREKKERFSLILESASTNQTSMYLCASSFRASGGNIQYFGAGTRLSVL.

V usage is TRBV18 and J usage is TRBJ2-5; the D gene is possibly TRBD2 (6 bases). The germline gives CDR1 KGHSH, CDR2 LQKENI. The CDR3 consists of 15 residues. Trimming removed 3 bases at V and 1 base at J, with 12 bases between. CDR3 protein: CASSPAFGGQETQYF. Written as DNA, the CDR3 is TGTGCCAGCTCACCGGCGTTCGGGGGCCAAGAGACCCAGTACTTC. The full variable domain, rest sourced from reference TRBV18 and TRBJ2-5, is NAGVMQNPRHLVRRRGQEARLRCSPMKGHSHVYWYRQLPEEGLKFMVYLQKENIIDESGMPKERFSAEFPKEGPSILRIQQVVRGDSAAYFCASSPAFGGQETQYFGPGTRLLVL.

This clonotype showed up just a few times. The rearrangement links TRBV20-1 to TRBJ2-7; the D gene is possibly TRBD2 (5 bases). Germline V gene lookup returns CDR1 DFQATT and CDR2 SNEGSKA (reference sequence). V lost 7 bases and J lost 2, with 15 bases in between. This CDR3 is built from 13 residues. In nucleotides, the CDR3 is TGCAGTGTCAGAGGGCAACCACCCTACGAGCAGTACTTC. Translating gives CSVRGQPPYEQYF.

This clonotype has just one count. The V call is TRBV28, the J call TRBJ1-2; TRBD1 matches 7 bases. The germline V gene encodes CDR1 MDHEN and CDR2 SYDVKM. This CDR3 comprises 19 residues. Germline trimming cut 1 base from V and 1 base from J; bases unmatched to any gene: 15. As DNA, the CDR3 is TGTGCCAGCAGTTTATCTGGAGTGACGGGACAGCGAAATAACTATGGCTACACCTTC. Translated, it gives CASSLSGVTGQRNNYGYTF.